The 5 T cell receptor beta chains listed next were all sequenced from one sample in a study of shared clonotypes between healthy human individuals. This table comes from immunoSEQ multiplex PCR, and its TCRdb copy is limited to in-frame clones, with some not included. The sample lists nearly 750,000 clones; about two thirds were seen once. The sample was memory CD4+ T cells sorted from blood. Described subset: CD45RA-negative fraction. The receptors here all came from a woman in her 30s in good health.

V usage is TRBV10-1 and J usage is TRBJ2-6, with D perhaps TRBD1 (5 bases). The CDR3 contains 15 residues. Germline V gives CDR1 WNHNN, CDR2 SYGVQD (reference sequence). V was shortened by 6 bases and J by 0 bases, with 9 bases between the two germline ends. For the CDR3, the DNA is TGCGCCAGCAGCCCAGGGCACTCTGGGGCCAACGTCCTGACTTTC. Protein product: CASSPGHSGANVLTF.

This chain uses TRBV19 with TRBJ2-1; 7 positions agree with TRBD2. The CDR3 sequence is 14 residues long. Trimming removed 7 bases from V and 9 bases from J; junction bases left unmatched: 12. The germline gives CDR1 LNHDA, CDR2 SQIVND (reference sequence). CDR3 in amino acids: CASTLGGGTTEQFF. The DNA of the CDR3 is TGTGCCAGTACCCTGGGGGGGGGAACCACTGAGCAGTTCTTC.

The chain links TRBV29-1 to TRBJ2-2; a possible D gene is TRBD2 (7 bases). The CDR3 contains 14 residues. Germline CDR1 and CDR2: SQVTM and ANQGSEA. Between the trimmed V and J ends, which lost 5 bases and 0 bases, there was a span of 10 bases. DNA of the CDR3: TGCAGCGTTCGGGGGGCCGCGAACACCGGGGAGCTGTTTTTT. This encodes CSVRGAANTGELFF.

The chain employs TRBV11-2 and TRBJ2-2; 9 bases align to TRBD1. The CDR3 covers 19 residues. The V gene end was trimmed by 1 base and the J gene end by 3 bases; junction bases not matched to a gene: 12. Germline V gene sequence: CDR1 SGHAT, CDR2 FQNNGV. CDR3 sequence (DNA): TGTGCCAGCAGCTTAGTTGGTGGATGGGACAGGGTGGACACCGGGGAGCTGTTTTTT. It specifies CASSLVGGWDRVDTGELFF. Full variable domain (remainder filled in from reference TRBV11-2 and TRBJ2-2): EAGVAQSPRYKIIEKRQSVAFWCNPISGHATLYWYQQILGQGPKLLIQFQNNGVVDDSQLPKDRFSAERLKGVDSTLKIQPAKLEDSAVYLCASSLVGGWDRVDTGELFFGEGSRLTVL.

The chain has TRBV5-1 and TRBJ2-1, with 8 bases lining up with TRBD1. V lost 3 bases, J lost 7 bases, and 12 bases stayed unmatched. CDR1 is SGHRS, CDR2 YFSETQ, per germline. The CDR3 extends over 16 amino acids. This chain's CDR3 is CASSSPPGQVNNEQFF. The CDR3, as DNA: TGCGCCAGCAGCTCACCCCCGGGACAGGTCAATAATGAGCAGTTCTTC.